This T cell receptor beta chain was captured in a study of cytomegalovirus exposure and HLA in healthy donors. Regarding this clone: Its specificity is not known.

The method was immunoSEQ multiplex PCR; TCRdb's version includes in-frame clones alone and lacks a portion of them. The sample lists about 84,000 clones; roughly 88% were seen once. V lost 0 bases and J 1 base, leaving 10 bases between the germline ends. CDR3 size: 15 residues. Germline V lookup: CDR1 LNHNV, CDR2 YYDKDF (reference sequence). Study-wide points: The study designated roughly 150 TCR beta chains cytomegalovirus-associated.

A roughly 120-subject validation cohort, separate from the 666-subject first cohort, supplied the donors. The sample was PBMCs. This chain links TRBV15 with TRBJ2-7; D is perhaps TRBD2 (6 bases). The source is a man aged 30-40 years in good health and CMV-seronegative. The CDR3 loop reads CATSRDNGGSYEQYF. The DNA of the CDR3 is TGTGCCACCAGCAGAGATAACGGGGGATCCTACGAGCAGTACTTC. The full variable domain, with the rest looked up from reference TRBV15 and TRBJ2-7, is DAMVIQNPRYQVTQFGKPVTLSCSQTLNHNVMYWYQQKSSQAPKLLFHYYDKDFNNEADTPDNFQSRRPNTSFCFLDIRSPGLGDTAMYLCATSRDNGGSYEQYFGPGTRLTVT.